This T cell receptor (beta chain) was obtained from a study of cytomegalovirus exposure and HLA in healthy donors. Study at large: A prior study identified some 100 million unique TCR beta sequences from about 180 million T cells. Ancestry clustering placed about 80% of around 400 genotyped donors in the Caucasian-associated cluster. Findings and caveats of the study: In the analysis, some V segments, TRBV6-2 and TRBV6-3 included, were excluded as indistinguishable.

V lost 0 bases to trimming and J lost 5 bases, with 15 bases between them. The CDR3 totals 15 residues. Germline assignment: CDR1 GTSNPN and CDR2 SVGIG (reference sequence). Primers: 60 Vbeta forward and 13 Jbeta reverse. Sequencing was performed with immunoSEQ multiplex PCR; in TCRdb, only in-frame clones are kept and a portion is missing. The table lists around 130,000 clones, over 70% of them singletons. A few counts support this clone. The antigen is unknown. The chain is built from TRBV30 and TRBJ2-3; D perhaps matches TRBD2 (7 bases). The TCR sequence derives from a woman aged 18-35 years in good health and CMV-seronegative. Sequencing used PBMCs. CDR3 in DNA: TGTGCCTGGAGTGTATTCGGGGGGCATAGAGATACGCAGTATTTT. Protein sequence: CAWSVFGGHRDTQYF.